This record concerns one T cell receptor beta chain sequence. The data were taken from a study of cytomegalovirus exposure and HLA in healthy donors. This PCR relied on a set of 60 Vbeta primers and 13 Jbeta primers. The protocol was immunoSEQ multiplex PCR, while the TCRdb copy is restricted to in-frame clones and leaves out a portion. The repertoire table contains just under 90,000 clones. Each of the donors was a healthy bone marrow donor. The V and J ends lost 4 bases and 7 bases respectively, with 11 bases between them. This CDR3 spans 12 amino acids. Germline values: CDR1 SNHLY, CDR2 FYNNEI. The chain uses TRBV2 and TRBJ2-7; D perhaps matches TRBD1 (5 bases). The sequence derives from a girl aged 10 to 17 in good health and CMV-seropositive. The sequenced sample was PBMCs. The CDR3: CASSARVREQYF. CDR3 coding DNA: TGTGCCAGCAGTGCCAGGGTGAGGGAGCAGTACTTC.